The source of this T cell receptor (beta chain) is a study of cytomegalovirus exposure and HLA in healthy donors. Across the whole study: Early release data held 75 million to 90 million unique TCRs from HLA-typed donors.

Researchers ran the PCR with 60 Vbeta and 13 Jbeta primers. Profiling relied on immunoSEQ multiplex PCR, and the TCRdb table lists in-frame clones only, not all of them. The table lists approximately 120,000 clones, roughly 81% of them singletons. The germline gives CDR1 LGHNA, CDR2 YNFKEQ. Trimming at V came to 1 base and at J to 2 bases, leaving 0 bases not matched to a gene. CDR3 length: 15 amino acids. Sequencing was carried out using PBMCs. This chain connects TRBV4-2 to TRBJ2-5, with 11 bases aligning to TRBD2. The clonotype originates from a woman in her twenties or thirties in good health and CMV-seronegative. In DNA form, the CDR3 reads TGTGCCAGCAGCCAAGTAGCGGGGGGGCAAGAGACCCAGTACTTC. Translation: CASSQVAGGQETQYF.